Listed below are T cell receptor beta chains from one sample, sequenced in a study of cytomegalovirus exposure and HLA in healthy donors. Profiled with immunoSEQ multiplex PCR; TCRdb holds only in-frame clones, not every one. Here the sample spans approximately 76,000 clones, about 60% being singletons. Sequenced: PBMCs. Receptors originate from a man aged 30-40 years in good health and CMV-seropositive. Each CDR3 is given with its conserved first and last residue. D genes are given only for firm matches. Clone size is stated in some rows and not others, as once, few, many or a class when expanded.

J | V | D | size | CDR3 | DNA
TRBJ2-1 | TRBV6-5 | TRBD1 | - | CASRGWTGSNEQFF | TGTGCCAGCAGGGGCTGGACAGGGTCCAATGAGCAGTTCTTC
TRBJ1-6 | TRBV28 | - | few | CASSFRGGPLHF | TGTGCCAGCAGTTTTCGAGGAGGGCCACTCCACTTT
TRBJ1-5 | TRBV5-6 | TRBD1 | - | CASSYRGISNQPQHF | TGTGCCAGCAGCTACAGGGGGATTAGCAATCAGCCCCAGCATTTT
TRBJ1-2 | TRBV10-3 | TRBD1 | - | CAIDRGNYGYTF | TGTGCCATTGACAGGGGGAACTATGGCTACACCTTC
TRBJ2-5 | TRBV4-1 | TRBD1 | - | CASSQDNRGMGETQYF | TGCGCCAGCAGCCAAGACAACAGGGGGATGGGAGAGACCCAGTACTTC
TRBJ2-3 | TRBV28 | - | - | CASSSRVWLERLNTQYF | TGTGCCAGCAGTTCCCGGGTTTGGTTGGAACGTCTAAATACGCAGTATTTT
TRBJ2-2 | TRBV4-2 | TRBD2 | - | CASSQSAGDTGELFF | TGTGCCAGCAGCCAATCAGCGGGGGACACCGGGGAGCTGTTTTTT
TRBJ2-1 | TRBV6-6 | - | few | CASSGGLANNEQFF | TGTGCCAGCAGCGGGGGGCTGGCCAACAATGAGCAGTTCTTC
TRBJ2-5 | TRBV19 | - | few | CASSRDIQETQYF | TGTGCCAGTAGTAGGGACATCCAAGAGACCCAGTACTTC
TRBJ2-2 | TRBV2 | - | - | CASRLENTGELFF | TGTGCCAGCAGGCTAGAGAACACCGGGGAGCTGTTTTTT
TRBJ2-7 | TRBV6-5 | TRBD1 | - | CATSRGDRGPNEQYF | TGTGCCACCAGCAGAGGGGACAGGGGGCCCAACGAGCAGTACTTC
TRBJ2-5 | TRBV27 | - | once | CASSLNTGVSQETQYF | TGCGCCAGCAGTTTGAATACGGGGGTGTCTCAAGAGACCCAGTACTTC
TRBJ2-3 | TRBV2 | TRBD2 | - | CASSPGRGPPDTQYF | TGTGCCAGCAGCCCTGGGAGGGGTCCTCCAGATACGCAGTATTTT
TRBJ2-7 | TRBV4-2 | TRBD2 | - | CASSPRVAGDYEQYF | TGTGCCAGCAGCCCCCGAGTAGCGGGAGACTACGAGCAGTACTTC
TRBJ2-1 | TRBV30 | - | - | CAWSVQGVLNYNEQFF | TGTGCCTGGAGTGTACAAGGGGTACTGAATTACAATGAGCAGTTCTTC